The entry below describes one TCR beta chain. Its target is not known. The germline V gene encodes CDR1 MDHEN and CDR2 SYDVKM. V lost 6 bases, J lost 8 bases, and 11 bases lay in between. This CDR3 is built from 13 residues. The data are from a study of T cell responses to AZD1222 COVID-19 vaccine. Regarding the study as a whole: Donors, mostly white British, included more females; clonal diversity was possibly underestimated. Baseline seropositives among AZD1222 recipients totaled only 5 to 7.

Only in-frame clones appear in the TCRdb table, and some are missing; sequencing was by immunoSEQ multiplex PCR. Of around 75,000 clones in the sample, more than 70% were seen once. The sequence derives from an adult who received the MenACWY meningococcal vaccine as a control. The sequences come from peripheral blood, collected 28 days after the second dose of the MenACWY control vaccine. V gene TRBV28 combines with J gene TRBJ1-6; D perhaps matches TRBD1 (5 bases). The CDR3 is CASSLAGHSPLHF. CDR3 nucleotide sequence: TGTGCCAGCAGCCTCGCAGGGCATTCACCCCTCCACTTT.